Presented here are 10 T cell receptor beta chains from one specimen sequenced in a study of T cells of healthy individuals. Each CDR3 protein gets one entry after TCRdb re-called the 5' RACE reads with MiXCR. Among 95,000 to 100,000 distinct CDR3 sequences listed, 15% to 20% were seen once. These receptors originate from a human donor in good health.

The chain is built from TRBV2 and TRBJ2-1; TRBD1 matches 8 bases. J gave up 4 bases and V 6 bases, and 8 bases lay outside the gene matches. This CDR3 is built from 15 residues. Germline V gene lookup returns CDR1 SNHLY and CDR2 FYNNEI. CDR3 DNA sequence: TGTGCCAGCAGGCTTTCAGGACAGGGATACAATGAGCAGTTCTTC. Translation: CASRLSGQGYNEQFF. The variable domain in full, completed from reference TRBV2 and TRBJ2-1, reads EPEVTQTPSHQVTQMGQEVILRCVPISNHLYFYWYRQILGQKVEFLVSFYNNEISEKSEIFDDQFSVERPDGSNFTLKIRSTKLEDSAMYFCASRLSGQGYNEQFFGPGTRLTVL.

The gene calls are TRBV28 and TRBJ2-7, with a tentative D call TRBD1 (6 bases). V shed 6 bases and J shed 7 bases, with 25 bases lying between them. CDR1 is MDHEN and CDR2 is SYDVKM in the germline V gene. The CDR3 is made up of 16 amino acids. The CDR3 region is CASRRAPRDTTVEQYF. CDR3 sequence (DNA): TGTGCCAGCAGACGAGCCCCCCGGGACACCACGGTGGAGCAGTACTTC.

This clonotype appeared a few times. The rearrangement uses TRBV20-1 and TRBJ2-5; D unclear. The germline CDR1 and CDR2 sequences are DFQATT and SNEGSKA (reference sequence). CDR3 length equals 13 residues. V was clipped by 6 bases and J by 2 bases, with 13 bases between them. CDR3 region: CSAKTSTQETQYF. CDR3 DNA: TGCAGTGCAAAAACAAGTACACAAGAGACCCAGTACTTC.

The chain couples TRBV15 to TRBJ2-5; D is unclear. The CDR3 has 15 residues. Trimming pared 0 bases from V and 4 bases from J, leaving 12 bases between. CDR1 and CDR2 (germline): LNHNV, YYDKDF (reference sequence). The CDR3 DNA follows: TGTGCCACCAGCAGAGATGGGGATTGGGGAGAGACCCAGTACTTC. It codes for CATSRDGDWGETQYF.

The chain carries TRBV7-9 and TRBJ1-1; 9 bases line up with TRBD1. The V and J ends lost 5 bases and 4 bases, in that order; junction bases with no gene match: 5. Germline assignment: CDR1 SEHNR and CDR2 FQNEAQ (reference sequence). CDR3 length equals 14 residues. This CDR3 reads CASSPLGQGTEAFF. CDR3 nucleotides: TGTGCCAGCAGCCCTCTGGGACAGGGCACTGAAGCTTTCTTT.

This clonotype occurred a few times. DNA of the CDR3: TGTGCCAGCAGTTTTAGAGGGGGCGATGAGCAGTTCTTC. It translates to CASSFRGGDEQFF. The chain joins TRBV12-3 or TRBV12-4 to TRBJ2-1, with 7 positions matching TRBD1. J was trimmed by 8 bases and V by 3 bases; bases with no gene match: 4. The CDR3 contains 13 residues.

V gene TRBV28 combines with J gene TRBJ1-4, with D hard to call. This CDR3 is 14 amino acids long. V lost 1 base to trimming and J lost 8 bases, with 11 bases between them. Germline V gene lookup returns CDR1 MDHEN and CDR2 SYDVKM. This chain's CDR3 is CASSLSSLFEKLFF. CDR3 nucleotides: TGTGCCAGCAGTTTATCCAGCCTCTTCGAAAAACTGTTTTTT.

This clonotype was counted a few times. This chain joins TRBV9 and TRBJ1-5; maybe TRBD1 (5 bases). This CDR3 is 15 amino acids long. V dropped 0 bases and J dropped 6 bases, with 13 bases sitting between them. Germline values: CDR1 SGDLS, CDR2 YYNGEE. CDR3: CASSVGGGRGQPQHF. DNA for the CDR3: TGTGCCAGCAGCGTAGGGGGGGGAAGGGGTCAGCCCCAGCATTTT. The whole variable domain, filled in from reference TRBV9 and TRBJ1-5, reads DSGVTQTPKHLITATGQRVTLRCSPRSGDLSVYWYQQSLDQGLQFLIQYYNGEERAKGNILERFSAQQFPDLHSELNLSSLELGDSALYFCASSVGGGRGQPQHFGDGTRLSIL.

The chain joins TRBV20-1 to TRBJ1-6; the D gene is possibly TRBD1 (5 bases). The length of the CDR3 is 14 residues. CDR1 and CDR2 (germline): DFQATT, SNEGSKA (reference sequence). Trimming cost V 0 bases and J 10 bases, with 13 bases left between them. CDR3 coding DNA: TGCAGTGCTAGAGATGCAGGGCGAAGGTCACCCCTCCACTTT. Translated: CSARDAGRRSPLHF.

This clonotype was observed many times. The chain employs TRBV3-1 and TRBJ2-7; 7 bases match TRBD1. The V segment lost 4 bases and the J segment 0 bases; nucleotides outside the gene matches: 3. This CDR3 is 14 amino acids long. The germline V gene has CDR1 LGHDT and CDR2 YNNKEL (reference sequence). CDR3 region: CASSPTGSSYEQYF. The CDR3 bases are TGTGCCAGCAGCCCGACAGGGAGCTCCTACGAGCAGTACTTC.